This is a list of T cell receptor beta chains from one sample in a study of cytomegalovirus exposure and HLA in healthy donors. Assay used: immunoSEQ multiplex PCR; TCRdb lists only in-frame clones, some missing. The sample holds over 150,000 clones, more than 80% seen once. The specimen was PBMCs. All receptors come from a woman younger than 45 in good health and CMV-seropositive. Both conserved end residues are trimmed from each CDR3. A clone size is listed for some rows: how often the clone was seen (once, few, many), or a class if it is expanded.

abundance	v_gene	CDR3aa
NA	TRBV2	ATPDRGNGYT
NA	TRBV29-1	SVWEIYNEQF
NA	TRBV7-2	ASSLDAQRETQY
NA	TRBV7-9	ASSVAGGRANYGYT
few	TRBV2	ASRRDNNQPQH
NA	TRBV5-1	ASRITGTSVEQY
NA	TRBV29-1	SVVGQLYGYT
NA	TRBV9	ASSVSGAQPQH
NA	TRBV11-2	ASSPRDRGRLGTEAF
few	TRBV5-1	ASSGQGAQFETQY
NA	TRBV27	ASAPQGSNTGELF
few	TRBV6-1	ASRGSSGNEQF